The table lists the clone carrying this T cell receptor (beta chain) with many counts. This specimen belongs to a study of early T cells in non-severe SARS-CoV-2 infection. The library protocol tagged individual cDNA molecules with unique molecular identifiers. MiXCR was run by TCRdb on the 5' RACE reads, yielding one entry per CDR3 protein. The sample consists of 50,000 to 75,000 distinct CDR3 sequences, 5.9% of them appearing once. This clonotype was obtained from an adult who was a healthcare worker with PCR-confirmed SARS-CoV-2 infection or an uninfected control (not recorded which). Source: whole blood, taken at baseline.

CDR3 residues: CSAGGDPSSYNEQFF. CDR3 sequence (DNA): TGCAGTGCTGGGGGCGACCCTTCCTCCTACAATGAGCAGTTCTTC. The chain employs TRBV20-1 and TRBJ2-1, with D perhaps matching TRBD1 (6 bases). The CDR3 spans 15 residues. The germline gives CDR1 DFQATT, CDR2 SNEGSKA (reference sequence). V lost 5 bases and J 0 bases, leaving 14 bases between the germline ends.